This T cell receptor beta chain was obtained from a study of vaccination effects on CD4 cells after COVID-19. Study background: It was a median of 72 days after the second dose that post-vaccine samples were obtained.

Before sequencing took place, the ViraFEST assay used viral peptide pools to expand antigen-specific CD4+ T cells. Researchers isolated CD4+ T cells once roughly ten days of culture had elapsed. Each participant was administered two doses of either the BNT162b2 or the mRNA-1273 vaccine. In the cultures, half the medium was exchanged for IL-2 medium on days 3 and 7. The method was immunoSEQ multiplex PCR; TCRdb's version includes in-frame clones alone and lacks a portion of them. Found here are 24,000 or so clones, approximately 76% of them singletons; the top ten hold around 10%. Study conclusions and caveats: Few convalescent patients, and no early post-infection timepoints, were available to the study. Clonal contraction was marked in infection- and vaccine-induced clones late after vaccination.

Germline CDR1 is LNHDA and CDR2 is SQIVND (reference sequence). Losses at the gene ends were 5 bases for V and 7 bases for J; bases not matched to a gene: 7. This CDR3 contains 15 residues. This clone occurred a few times. Its target is unknown. This chain joins TRBV19 and TRBJ2-4; TRBD1 matches at 11 bases. Here the sequenced sample was CD4+ T cells from PBMCs cultured with HCoV-229E spike peptides, taken after COVID-19 vaccination. This clonotype was sampled from a human donor who received a COVID-19 vaccine. The CDR3 nucleotides read TGTGCCAGTAGTCCAGGACAGGGGGCATATAACATTCAGTACTTC. It codes for CASSPGQGAYNIQYF.